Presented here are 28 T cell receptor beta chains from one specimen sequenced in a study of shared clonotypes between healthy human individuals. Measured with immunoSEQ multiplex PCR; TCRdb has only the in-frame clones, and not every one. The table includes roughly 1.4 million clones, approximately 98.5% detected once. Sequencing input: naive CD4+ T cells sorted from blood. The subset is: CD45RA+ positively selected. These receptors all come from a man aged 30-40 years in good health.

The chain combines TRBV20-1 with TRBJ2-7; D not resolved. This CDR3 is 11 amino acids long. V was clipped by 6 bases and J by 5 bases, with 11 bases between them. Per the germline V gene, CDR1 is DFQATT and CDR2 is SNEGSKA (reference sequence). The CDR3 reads CSARIVNEQYF. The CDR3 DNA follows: TGCAGTGCGCGTATAGTGAACGAGCAGTACTTC.

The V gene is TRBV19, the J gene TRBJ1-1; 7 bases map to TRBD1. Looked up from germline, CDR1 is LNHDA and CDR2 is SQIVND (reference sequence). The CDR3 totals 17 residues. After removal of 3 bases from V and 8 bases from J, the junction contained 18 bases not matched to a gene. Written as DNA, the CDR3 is TGTGCCAGTAGTATTCGAGGACAGGCCAACCGACAGAGCGAAGCTTTCTTT. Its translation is CASSIRGQANRQSEAFF.

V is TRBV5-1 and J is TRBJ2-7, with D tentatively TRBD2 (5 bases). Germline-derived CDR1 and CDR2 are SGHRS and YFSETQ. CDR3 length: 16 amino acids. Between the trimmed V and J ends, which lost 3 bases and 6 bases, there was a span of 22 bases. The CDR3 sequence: CASSSGEGAKDPEQYF. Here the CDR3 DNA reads TGCGCCAGCAGCTCGGGCGAGGGAGCTAAAGATCCCGAGCAGTACTTC.

The CDR3 reads CASSSGLAGGIMETQYF. CDR3 nucleotide sequence: TGTGCCAGCAGTTCTGGGCTAGCGGGAGGTATAATGGAGACCCAGTACTTC. The rearrangement joins TRBV28 to TRBJ2-5, with 11 positions matching TRBD2. Per the germline V gene, CDR1 is MDHEN and CDR2 is SYDVKM. The CDR3 consists of 17 residues. V was pared by 4 bases and J by 5 bases, with 12 bases of the junction left unmatched.

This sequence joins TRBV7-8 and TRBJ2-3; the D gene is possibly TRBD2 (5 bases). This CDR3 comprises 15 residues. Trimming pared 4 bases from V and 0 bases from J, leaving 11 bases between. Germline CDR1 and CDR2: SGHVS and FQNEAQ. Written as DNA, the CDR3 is TGTGCCAGCAGCTCCACTCGACTAAGCACAGATACGCAGTATTTT. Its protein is CASSSTRLSTDTQYF.

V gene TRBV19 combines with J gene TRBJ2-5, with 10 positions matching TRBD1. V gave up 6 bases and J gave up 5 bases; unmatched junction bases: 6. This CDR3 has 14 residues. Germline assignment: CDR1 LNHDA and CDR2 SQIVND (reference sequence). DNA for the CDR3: TGTGCCAGTAGAGAGACAGGGGGCCGGGAGACCCAGTACTTC. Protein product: CASRETGGRETQYF.

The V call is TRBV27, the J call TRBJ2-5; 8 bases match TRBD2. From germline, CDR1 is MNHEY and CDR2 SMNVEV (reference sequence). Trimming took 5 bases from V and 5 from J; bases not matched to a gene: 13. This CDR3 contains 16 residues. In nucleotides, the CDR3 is TGTGCCAGCAGTGCCCTCCAGCGGGGGTGGGGGGAGACCCAGTACTTC. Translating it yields CASSALQRGWGETQYF.

DNA of the CDR3: TGTGCCAGCAGCTTAGCGCAGGGGGCAGAGACCCAGTACTTC. Translation gives CASSLAQGAETQYF. This chain links TRBV7-9 with TRBJ2-5, with 8 bases lining up with TRBD1. The CDR3 runs to 14 residues. CDR1 and CDR2 from the germline V gene are SEHNR and FQNEAQ (reference sequence). Trimming cost V 0 bases and J 4 bases; bases outside gene matches: 1.

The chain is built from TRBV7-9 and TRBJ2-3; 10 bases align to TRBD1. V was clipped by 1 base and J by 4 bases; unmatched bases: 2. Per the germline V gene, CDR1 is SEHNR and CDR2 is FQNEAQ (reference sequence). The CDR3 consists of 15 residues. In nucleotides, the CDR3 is TGTGCCAGCAGCTTAGGGGACAGGGGCCCAGATACGCAGTATTTT. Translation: CASSLGDRGPDTQYF.

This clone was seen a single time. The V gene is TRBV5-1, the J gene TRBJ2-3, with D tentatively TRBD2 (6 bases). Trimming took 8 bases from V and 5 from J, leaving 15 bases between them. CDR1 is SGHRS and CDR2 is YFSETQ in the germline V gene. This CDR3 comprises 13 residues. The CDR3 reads CASGWRAGDTQYF. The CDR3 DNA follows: TGCGCCAGTGGCTGGAGGGCCGGAGATACGCAGTATTTT.

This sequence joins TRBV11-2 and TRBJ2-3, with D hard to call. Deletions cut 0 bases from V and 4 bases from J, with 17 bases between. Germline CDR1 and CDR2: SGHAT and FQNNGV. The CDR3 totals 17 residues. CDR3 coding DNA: TGTGCCAGCAGCTTAGATCCGCACTTCCCCCGGGCAGATACGCAGTATTTT. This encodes CASSLDPHFPRADTQYF.

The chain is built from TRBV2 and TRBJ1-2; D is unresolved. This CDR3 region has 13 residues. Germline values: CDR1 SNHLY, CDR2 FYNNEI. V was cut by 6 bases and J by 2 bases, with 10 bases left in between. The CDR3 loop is CASRTSGNYGYTF. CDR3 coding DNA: TGTGCCAGCAGGACATCCGGCAACTATGGCTACACCTTC.

This CDR3 is CASSIRSGSEGSTDTQYF. For the CDR3, the DNA is TGTGCCAGTAGTATCAGGAGCGGGAGCGAGGGGAGCACAGATACGCAGTATTTT. The chain uses TRBV19 and TRBJ2-3; 8 bases fit TRBD2. Germline trimming cut 3 bases from V and 0 bases from J; bases unmatched to any gene: 11. The CDR3 is 18 residues long. Looked up from germline, CDR1 is LNHDA and CDR2 is SQIVND (reference sequence).

The chain's CDR3 is CASSVASRGADTQYF. The CDR3 nucleotides read TGTGCCAGCAGCGTAGCTTCTCGGGGCGCAGATACGCAGTATTTT. The V gene is TRBV9, the J gene TRBJ2-3, with D perhaps assigned TRBD1 or TRBD2 (5 bases each). The CDR3 spans 15 residues. V gave up 0 bases and J gave up 4 bases, with 12 bases separating them. Germline lookup yields CDR1 SGDLS and CDR2 YYNGEE.

The CDR3: CASIGPRPGGYNEQFF. As DNA, the CDR3 is TGTGCCAGCATTGGCCCTCGTCCAGGGGGCTACAATGAGCAGTTCTTC. This chain connects TRBV28 to TRBJ2-1, with 7 nucleotides matching TRBD1. V was clipped by 7 bases and J by 3 bases; unmatched bases: 12. Germline V gene lookup returns CDR1 MDHEN and CDR2 SYDVKM. The CDR3 loop spans 16 amino acids.

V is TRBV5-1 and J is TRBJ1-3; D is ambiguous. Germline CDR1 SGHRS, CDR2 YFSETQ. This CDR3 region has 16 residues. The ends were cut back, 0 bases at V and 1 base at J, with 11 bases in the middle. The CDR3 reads CASSLVSAGSGNTIYF. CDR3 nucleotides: TGCGCCAGCAGCTTGGTGTCCGCAGGTTCTGGAAACACCATATATTTT. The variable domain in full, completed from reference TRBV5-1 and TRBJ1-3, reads KAGVTQTPRYLIKTRGQQVTLSCSPISGHRSVSWYQQTPGQGLQFLFEYFSETQRNKGNFPGRFSGRQFSNSRSEMNVSTLELGDSALYLCASSLVSAGSGNTIYFGEGSWLTVV.

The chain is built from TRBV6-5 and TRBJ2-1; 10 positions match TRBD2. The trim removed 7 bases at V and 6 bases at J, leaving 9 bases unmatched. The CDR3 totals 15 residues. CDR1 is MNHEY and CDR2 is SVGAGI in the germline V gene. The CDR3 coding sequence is TGTGCCAGCAAAGCTAGCGGGAGTCCCTTCAATGAGCAGTTCTTC. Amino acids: CASKASGSPFNEQFF.

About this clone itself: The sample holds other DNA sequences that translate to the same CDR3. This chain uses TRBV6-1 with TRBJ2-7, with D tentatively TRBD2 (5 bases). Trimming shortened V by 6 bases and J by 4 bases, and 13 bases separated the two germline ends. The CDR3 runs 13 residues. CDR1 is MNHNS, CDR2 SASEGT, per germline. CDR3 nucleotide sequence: TGTGCCAGCAGCTCGACTGGGAGTTACGAGCAGTACTTC. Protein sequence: CASSSTGSYEQYF.

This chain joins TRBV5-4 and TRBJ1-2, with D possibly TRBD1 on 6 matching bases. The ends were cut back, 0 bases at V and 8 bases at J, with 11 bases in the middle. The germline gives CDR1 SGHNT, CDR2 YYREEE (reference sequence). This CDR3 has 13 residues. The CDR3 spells CASSLEQGLGYTF. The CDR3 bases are TGTGCCAGCAGCTTGGAACAGGGCCTGGGCTACACCTTC.

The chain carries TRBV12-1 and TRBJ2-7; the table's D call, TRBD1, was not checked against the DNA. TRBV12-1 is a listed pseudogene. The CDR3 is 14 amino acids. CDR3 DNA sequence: TGTGCCAGCAGCTTTCTACAGGTGAAGGTCGGGCAGTACTTC. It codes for CASSFLQVKVGQYF.

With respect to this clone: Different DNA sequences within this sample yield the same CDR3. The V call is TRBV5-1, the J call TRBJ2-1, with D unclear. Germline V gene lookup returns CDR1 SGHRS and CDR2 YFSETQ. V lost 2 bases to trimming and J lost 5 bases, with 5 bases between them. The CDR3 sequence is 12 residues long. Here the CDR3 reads CASSLADNEQFF. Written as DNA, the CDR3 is TGCGCCAGCAGCTTAGCAGACAATGAGCAGTTCTTC.

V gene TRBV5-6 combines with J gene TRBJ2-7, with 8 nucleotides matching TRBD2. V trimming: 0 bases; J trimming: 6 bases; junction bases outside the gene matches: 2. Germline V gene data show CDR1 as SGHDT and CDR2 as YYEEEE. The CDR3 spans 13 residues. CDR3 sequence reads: CASSLAGGVEQYF. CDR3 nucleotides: TGTGCCAGCAGCTTGGCCGGGGGGGTCGAGCAGTACTTC.

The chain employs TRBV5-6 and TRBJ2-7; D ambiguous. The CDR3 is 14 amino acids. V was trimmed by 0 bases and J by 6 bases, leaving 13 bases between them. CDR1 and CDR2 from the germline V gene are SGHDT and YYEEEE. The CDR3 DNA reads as TGTGCCAGCAGCTTGGTGGCTAAAGTTCCCGAGCAGTACTTC. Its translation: CASSLVAKVPEQYF.

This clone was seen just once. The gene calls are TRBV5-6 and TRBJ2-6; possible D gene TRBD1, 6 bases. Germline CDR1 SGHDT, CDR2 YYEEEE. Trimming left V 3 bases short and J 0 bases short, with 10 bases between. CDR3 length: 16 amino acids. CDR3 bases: TGTGCCAGCAGCTCGGACAGATCCTCTGGGGCCAACGTCCTGACTTTC. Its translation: CASSSDRSSGANVLTF.

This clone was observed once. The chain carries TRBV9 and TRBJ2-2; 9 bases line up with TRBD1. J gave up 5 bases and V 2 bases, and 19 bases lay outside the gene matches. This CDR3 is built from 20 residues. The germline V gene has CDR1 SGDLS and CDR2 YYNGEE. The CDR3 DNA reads TGTGCCAGCAGCGTGACAACCGGGACAGGGTTCGTTGGCGGAACCGGGGAGCTGTTTTTT. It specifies CASSVTTGTGFVGGTGELFF.

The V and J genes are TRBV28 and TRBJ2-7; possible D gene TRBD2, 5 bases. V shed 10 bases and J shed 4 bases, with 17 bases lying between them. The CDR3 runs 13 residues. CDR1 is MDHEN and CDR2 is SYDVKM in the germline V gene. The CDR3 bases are TGTGCCACCGGCGGTTCGCGGGTTTACGAGCAGTACTTC. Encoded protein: CATGGSRVYEQYF. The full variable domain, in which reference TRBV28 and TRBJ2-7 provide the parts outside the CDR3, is DVKVTQSSRYLVKRTGEKVFLECVQDMDHENMFWYRQDPGLGLRLIYFSYDVKMKEKGDIPEGYSVSREKKERFSLILESASTNQTSMYLCATGGSRVYEQYFGPGTRLTVT.

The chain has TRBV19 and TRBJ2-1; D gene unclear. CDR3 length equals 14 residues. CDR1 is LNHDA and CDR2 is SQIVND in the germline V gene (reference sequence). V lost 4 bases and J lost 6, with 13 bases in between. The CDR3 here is CASSTRHSPNEQFF. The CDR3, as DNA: TGTGCCAGTAGTACCAGACATAGCCCCAATGAGCAGTTCTTC.

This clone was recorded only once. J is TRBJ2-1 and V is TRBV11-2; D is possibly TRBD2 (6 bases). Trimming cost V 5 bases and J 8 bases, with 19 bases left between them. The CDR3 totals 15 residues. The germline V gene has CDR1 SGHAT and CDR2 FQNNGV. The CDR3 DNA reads TGTGCCAGCAGCCCCCGGACGGGAGACCTCGATGAGCAGTTCTTC. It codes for CASSPRTGDLDEQFF.